This T cell receptor beta chain was profiled in a study of shared clonotypes between healthy human individuals. Cells designated naive CD8 were CD45RO-negative and were positively selected for CCR7, with terminally differentiated effector memory CD45RA+ cells excluded. Trimming cost V 1 base and J 6 bases, with 9 bases left between them. This CDR3 is built from 13 residues. Germline values: CDR1 SGHVS, CDR2 FNYEAQ. The DNA input per sorted-subset replicate PCR was roughly 180 ng, corresponding to 25,000 to 30,000 T cell genomes. Sequencing used immunoSEQ multiplex PCR; TCRdb keeps in-frame clones, though not all of them. The repertoire holds approximately 2,200,000 clones, with 90% to 95% as singletons.

The V and J genes are TRBV7-6 and TRBJ1-1; D remains unclear. This clonotype was obtained from a man younger than 35 in good health. Some clones in this sample may be carry-over from other donors' samples. What was sequenced was naive CD8+ T cells from PBMCs. The CDR3 sequence is CASSLEGGAEAFF. The CDR3 region has the DNA TGTGCCAGCAGCTTAGAGGGTGGCGCTGAAGCTTTCTTT.